Following are 14 T cell receptor beta chains from one sample sequenced in a study of blood T cell repertoires in COVID-19. Assay used: immunoSEQ multiplex PCR; TCRdb lists only in-frame clones, some missing. The table has more than 300,000 clones, roughly 86% seen once. The sample consisted of PBMCs or T cells enriched from blood (not recorded which). Receptor source: a woman in her twenties or thirties who had recovered from COVID-19.

The V gene is TRBV9, the J gene TRBJ1-5; D possibly corresponds to TRBD1 (6 bases). The V end lost 0 bases, the J end lost 4 bases, and 14 bases lay between the germline ends. The CDR3 length is 16 residues. Germline V CDR1 and CDR2: SGDLS, YYNGEE. The DNA for the CDR3 is TGTGCCAGCAGCGTAGGAATTGGGGGCGCGAATCAGCCCCAGCATTTT. Protein: CASSVGIGGANQPQHF.

V is TRBV6-5 and J is TRBJ2-3; 10 bases fit TRBD1. V lost 8 bases to trimming and J lost 4 bases; unmatched junction nucleotides: 9. The CDR3 extends over 15 amino acids. Germline V gene lookup returns CDR1 MNHEY and CDR2 SVGAGI. In DNA form, the CDR3 reads TGTGCCAGCGGCGGACAGGGGGTTTTAGCAGATACGCAGTATTTT. Its translation: CASGGQGVLADTQYF.

This chain uses TRBV9 with TRBJ2-7, with TRBD1 as a possible D gene (6 bases). Trimming took off 3 bases at V and 1 base at J, with 26 bases between the two ends. The CDR3 covers 19 residues. The germline V gene has CDR1 SGDLS and CDR2 YYNGEE. DNA for the CDR3: TGTGCCAGCAGCGGCAAAGGGACACCCAGAGACAGTCCATCCTACGAGCAGTACTTC. This sequence encodes CASSGKGTPRDSPSYEQYF.

The CDR3 loop reads CASSFSTGTDTQYF. The DNA for the CDR3 is TGTGCCAGCAGCTTCTCGACAGGGACAGATACGCAGTATTTT. The chain is built from TRBV5-6 and TRBJ2-3; 7 bases agree with TRBD1. V shed 2 bases, J shed 3 bases, and the junction held 3 bases outside the gene matches. Germline V gives CDR1 SGHDT, CDR2 YYEEEE. This CDR3 comprises 14 residues.

This chain connects TRBV10-3 to TRBJ1-5; 9 bases fit TRBD1. Germline-derived CDR1 and CDR2 are ENHRY and SYGVKD. The CDR3 has 14 residues. Trimming took 8 bases from V and 0 from J; bases not matched to a gene: 2. The CDR3 DNA reads TGTGCCATCGGGGACAGGGATAGCAATCAGCCCCAGCATTTT. Translated: CAIGDRDSNQPQHF.

This clone was counted a single time. The chain uses TRBV4-3 and TRBJ2-1, with D possibly matching TRBD2 (5 bases). The CDR3 is 16 amino acids. With 0 bases removed from V and 1 base from J, the gap between germline ends came to 10 bases. Germline V gene data show CDR1 as LGHNA and CDR2 as YSLEER. The CDR3: CASSQDRTGSYNEQFF. CDR3 nucleotide sequence: TGCGCCAGCAGCCAAGATCGGACGGGATCCTACAATGAGCAGTTCTTC.

The CDR3, as DNA: TGTGCCAGCAGCTTAGAGCAGGGGGGCATTCAGTACTTC. It yields the protein CASSLEQGGIQYF. V usage is TRBV7-2 and J usage is TRBJ2-4; the D gene is possibly TRBD1 (7 bases). CDR1 and CDR2 from the germline V gene are SGHTA and FQGNSA. CDR3 length equals 13 residues. Trimming removed 1 base from V and 9 bases from J, with 10 bases in between.

This clone was found once. The CDR3 coding sequence is TGTGCCAGTAAATCCGTGGGACAGGGGGATGAAAAACTGTTTTTT. As protein: CASKSVGQGDEKLFF. The rearrangement links TRBV19 to TRBJ1-4; 11 bases fit TRBD1. V lost 7 bases and J lost 6; bases outside the gene matches: 7. Germline CDR1 and CDR2: LNHDA and SQIVND (reference sequence). This CDR3 is 15 amino acids long.

This sequence joins TRBV5-6 and TRBJ1-4; 8 nucleotides match TRBD1. CDR1 and CDR2 (germline): SGHDT, YYEEEE. The CDR3 sequence is 15 residues long. Trimming at V came to 2 bases and at J to 7 bases, leaving 7 bases not matched to a gene. The CDR3 nucleotides are TGTGCCAGCAGCTTCGAGGACAGGGAGGGTGAAAAACTGTTTTTT. Protein: CASSFEDREGEKLFF.

The chain links TRBV19 to TRBJ2-4, with D perhaps TRBD1 (5 bases). This CDR3 has 18 amino acids. The V gene lost 10 bases and the J gene lost 0 bases, with 25 bases spanning the gap. Germline loops: CDR1 LNHDA, CDR2 SQIVND (reference sequence). CDR3 in amino acids: CAIPQGCFFGLAKNIQYF. In DNA, the CDR3 is TGTGCCATCCCTCAGGGCTGTTTCTTCGGGCTAGCCAAAAACATTCAGTACTTC. The full variable domain, its missing parts supplied by reference TRBV19 and TRBJ2-4, is DGGITQSPKYLFRKEGQNVTLSCEQNLNHDAMYWYRQDPGQGLRLIYYSQIVNDFQKGDIAEGYSVSREKKESFPLTVTSAQKNPTAFYLCAIPQGCFFGLAKNIQYFGAGTRLSVL.

The chain couples TRBV29-1 to TRBJ1-1; D unclear. This CDR3 region has 12 residues. Germline values: CDR1 SQVTM, CDR2 ANQGSEA. Trimming left V 7 bases short and J 7 bases short, with 16 bases between. The CDR3 spells CSARTWVREAFF. CDR3 bases: TGCAGCGCCCGGACTTGGGTCCGTGAAGCTTTCTTT.

The rearrangement joins TRBV18 to TRBJ1-1; D may be TRBD1 (6 bases). In germline, CDR1 is KGHSH, CDR2 LQKENI. The length of the CDR3 is 13 residues. Trimming removed 2 bases at V and 11 bases at J, with 15 bases between. CDR3 sequence: CASSPNPDRRAFF. The CDR3 DNA reads as TGTGCCAGCTCACCAAACCCCGACAGGAGGGCTTTCTTT.

The chain couples TRBV6-1 to TRBJ2-2, with 8 bases aligning to TRBD2. CDR1 is MNHNS and CDR2 is SASEGT in the germline V gene. V was clipped by 4 bases and J by 0 bases; unmatched bases: 4. This CDR3 region has 16 residues. Written as DNA, the CDR3 is TGTGCCAGCAGTGGGCGGGGGGTCGCGAACACCGGGGAGCTGTTTTTT. The encoded protein is CASSGRGVANTGELFF.

The chain uses TRBV4-1 and TRBJ1-3, with TRBD1 matching 7 bases. There are 18 residues in the CDR3. The trim removed 0 bases at V and 3 bases at J, leaving 11 bases unmatched. CDR1 and CDR2 from the germline V gene are MGHRA and YSYEKL. The CDR3 bases are TGCGCCAGCAGCCAAGATCGGTTTGAGGGGACAGTTGGAAACACCATATATTTT. Translated: CASSQDRFEGTVGNTIYF.